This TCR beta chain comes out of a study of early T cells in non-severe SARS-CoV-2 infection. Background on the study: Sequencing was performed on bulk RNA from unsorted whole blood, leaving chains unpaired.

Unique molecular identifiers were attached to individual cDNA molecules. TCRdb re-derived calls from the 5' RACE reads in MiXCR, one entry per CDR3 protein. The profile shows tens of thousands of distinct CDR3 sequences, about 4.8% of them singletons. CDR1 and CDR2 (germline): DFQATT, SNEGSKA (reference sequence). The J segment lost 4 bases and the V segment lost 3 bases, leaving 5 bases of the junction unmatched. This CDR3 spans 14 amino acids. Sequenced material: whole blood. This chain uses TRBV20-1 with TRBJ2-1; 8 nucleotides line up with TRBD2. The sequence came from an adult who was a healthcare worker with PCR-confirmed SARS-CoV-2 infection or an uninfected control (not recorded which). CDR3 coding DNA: TGCAGTGCTAGTTCACTAGCGGCTTACAATGAGCAGTTCTTC. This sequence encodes CSASSLAAYNEQFF.